This TCR beta chain was captured in a study of T cells after yellow fever vaccination. The germline gives CDR1 LGHNA, CDR2 YNFKEQ. There are 15 residues in the CDR3. The V end lost 0 bases, the J end lost 4 bases, and 12 bases lay between the germline ends. Production of TCR cDNA was by 5'RACE template switching, which also added a universal primer site and UMIs. Using its own MiXCR run on the 5' RACE reads, TCRdb lists one record per CDR3 protein. The sample contains a few hundred thousand distinct CDR3 sequences, about 6.2% of which appear only once. This clonotype occurred many times. Sequencing was performed on PBMCs, taken 5 days after the yellow fever booster vaccination. The receptor comes from a man aged 25 to 45 who received the YFV17D yellow fever vaccine. This chain uses TRBV4-2 with TRBJ1-1; D not resolved. CDR3 residues: CASSQDPGGGTEAFF. CDR3 nucleotides: TGTGCCAGCAGCCAAGATCCCGGCGGAGGCACTGAAGCTTTCTTT.